The 23 T cell receptor beta chains listed next were all sequenced from one sample in a study of vaccination effects on CD4 cells after COVID-19. In the ViraFEST assay, antigen-specific CD4+ clonotypes were identified by expansion after peptide-pool stimulation. Isolating CD4+ T cells followed approximately ten days of culture. Either the BNT162b2 or mRNA-1273 vaccine was given to participants in two doses. Libraries were prepared by immunoSEQ multiplex PCR; TCRdb keeps only in-frame clonotypes and omits some of them. The sample contains 23,000 or so clones, roughly 79% of which appear only once. What these receptors recognize is not known. The sample in question was CD4+ T cells from PBMCs cultured with SARS-CoV-2 spike peptides, obtained after COVID-19 vaccination. Receptors were obtained from a human donor who received a COVID-19 vaccine. Some clones in this sample may be carry-over from other donors' samples.

The chain uses TRBV4-3 and TRBJ1-2; possible D gene TRBD1, 5 bases. V was clipped by 0 bases and J by 0 bases, with 17 bases between them. Germline CDR1 is LGHNA and CDR2 is YSLEER. CDR3 length: 18 residues. CDR3 sequence reads: CASSQDGQGLLANYGYTF. In nucleotides, the CDR3 is TGCGCCAGCAGCCAAGATGGGCAGGGTCTCCTGGCTAACTATGGCTACACCTTC.

This clone was recorded once. The chain links TRBV5-1 to TRBJ1-1, with no clear D. CDR1 SGHRS and CDR2 YFSETQ come from the germline V gene. V gave up 0 bases and J gave up 1 base, with 13 bases separating them. This CDR3 is built from 16 residues. DNA of the CDR3: TGCGCCAGCAGCTTGGGCCCTCGGACCAGGAACACTGAAGCTTTCTTT. Protein product: CASSLGPRTRNTEAFF. Full variable domain (remainder filled in from reference TRBV5-1 and TRBJ1-1): KAGVTQTPRYLIKTRGQQVTLSCSPISGHRSVSWYQQTPGQGLQFLFEYFSETQRNKGNFPGRFSGRQFSNSRSEMNVSTLELGDSALYLCASSLGPRTRNTEAFFGQGTRLTVV.

CDR3 sequence reads: CASSQVWIPPYEQYV. The CDR3 DNA follows: TGTGCCAGCAGCCAAGTCTGGATTCCTCCCTACGAGCAGTACGTC. The V gene is TRBV14, the J gene TRBJ2-7; D unclear. This CDR3 is 15 amino acids long. Trimming stripped 1 base from V and 2 bases from J, with 12 bases between. Per germline, CDR1 SGHDN and CDR2 FVKESK.

V usage is TRBV15 and J usage is TRBJ1-4, with D hard to call. The CDR3 consists of 17 residues. Germline lookup yields CDR1 LNHNV and CDR2 YYDKDF (reference sequence). Trimming removed 2 bases at V and 0 bases at J, with 13 bases between. This CDR3 reads CATSRYGLAATNEKLFF. CDR3 nucleotides: TGTGCCACCAGCAGATATGGTTTGGCGGCAACTAATGAAAAACTGTTTTTT.

The chain recombines TRBV5-1 with TRBJ2-6, with unresolved D. Germline values: CDR1 SGHRS, CDR2 YFSETQ. The germline V and J ends were trimmed by 0 bases and 0 bases, with 7 bases remaining between them. This CDR3 has 16 residues. The CDR3 spells CASSLEGSSGANVLTF. The DNA for the CDR3 is TGCGCCAGCAGCTTGGAGGGAAGCTCTGGGGCCAACGTCCTGACTTTC.

The chain has TRBV30 and TRBJ1-2; unclear D gene. V was cut by 0 bases and J by 0 bases, with 5 bases left in between. This CDR3 is 13 amino acids long. The V gene's germline CDR1 is GTSNPN and CDR2 SVGIG (reference sequence). This CDR3 reads CAWSVEANYGYTF. Here the CDR3 DNA reads TGTGCCTGGAGTGTAGAGGCTAACTATGGCTACACCTTC.

J is TRBJ2-1 and V is TRBV24-1, with a weak D call TRBD2 (5 bases). Germline CDR1 is KGHDR and CDR2 is SFDVKD. V shed 5 bases and J shed 1 base, with 8 bases lying between them. The CDR3 spans 14 residues. Here the CDR3 reads CATSAGGSYNEQFF. In DNA form, the CDR3 reads TGTGCCACCAGTGCTGGAGGTTCCTACAATGAGCAGTTCTTC.

CDR3 in DNA: TGTGCCTGGAGCCGACCTGGTGGGAAGTTTACGAATTCACCCCTCCACTTT. Translating it yields CAWSRPGGKFTNSPLHF. V is TRBV30 and J is TRBJ1-6; no definite D call. From germline, CDR1 is GTSNPN and CDR2 SVGIG (reference sequence). The CDR3 sequence is 17 residues long. V lost 3 bases to trimming and J lost 7 bases, with 22 bases between them.

The chain is built from TRBV7-8 and TRBJ1-3; D is uncertain. This CDR3 region has 14 residues. Germline lookup yields CDR1 SGHVS and CDR2 FQNEAQ. V gave up 8 bases and J gave up 0 bases, with 11 bases separating them. In DNA form, the CDR3 reads TGTGCCAGCCGGAACAGCGCCTCTGGAAACACCATATATTTT. Its translation is CASRNSASGNTIYF.

The genes are TRBV4-2 and TRBJ2-3; 8 bases align to TRBD2. The CDR3 totals 18 residues. Germline V gene data show CDR1 as LGHNA and CDR2 as YNFKEQ. J was trimmed by 0 bases and V by 4 bases; bases with no gene match: 12. This chain's CDR3 is CASSRDPTPGGSTDTQYF. In DNA, the CDR3 is TGTGCCAGCAGCCGAGACCCCACGCCGGGGGGGAGCACAGATACGCAGTATTTT.

This clone occurred once. J is TRBJ1-1 and V is TRBV6-4; D is possibly TRBD1 (5 bases). There are 14 residues in the CDR3. The V gene lost 2 bases and the J gene lost 4 bases, with 11 bases spanning the gap. CDR1 and CDR2 from the germline V gene are MRHNA and SNTAGT. The CDR3 region has the DNA TGTGCCAGCAGTGACATCGGGGGAATCACTGAAGCTTTCTTT. This codes for CASSDIGGITEAFF.

This chain uses TRBV3-1 (or the pseudogene TRBV3-2) with TRBJ2-3, with D uncertain. This CDR3 has 12 residues. CDR1 is LGHDT, CDR2 YNNKEL, per germline (reference sequence). V lost 1 base to trimming and J lost 7 bases, with 6 bases between them. CDR3 region: CASSQGLNTQYF. In DNA form, the CDR3 reads TGTGCCAGCAGCCAAGGCCTAAATACGCAGTATTTT.

This clone was counted only a few times. CDR3: CASSPQMTGAGGYTF. In DNA, the CDR3 is TGCGCCAGCAGCCCTCAGATGACAGGGGCTGGGGGCTACACCTTC. The gene calls are TRBV5-1 and TRBJ1-2; 8 nucleotides line up with TRBD1. This CDR3 comprises 15 residues. With 4 bases clipped from V and 8 bases from J, the junction kept 13 bases outside the gene matches. The germline V gene encodes CDR1 SGHRS and CDR2 YFSETQ.

This clone was counted only a few times. The chain carries TRBV29-1 and TRBJ2-5; a possible D gene is TRBD2 (6 bases). Deletions cut 7 bases from V and 3 bases from J, with 12 bases between. The CDR3 is made up of 12 amino acids. The V gene's germline CDR1 is SQVTM and CDR2 ANQGSEA. CDR3 bases: TGCAGCGCTGTGGAGGGTGAAGAGACCCAGTACTTC. This gives the protein CSAVEGEETQYF.

The chain combines TRBV10-2 with TRBJ2-5, with D unresolved. V was trimmed by 6 bases and J by 2 bases, leaving 16 bases between them. CDR1 and CDR2 from the germline V gene are WSHSY and SAAADI. CDR3 size: 15 residues. CDR3 amino acids: CASSDLDGLQETQYF. As DNA, the CDR3 is TGCGCCAGCAGCGACTTGGACGGCCTACAAGAGACCCAGTACTTC.

This chain uses TRBV5-1 with TRBJ1-1, with no clear D. Trimming left V 4 bases short and J 1 base short, with 8 bases between. Looked up from germline, CDR1 is SGHRS and CDR2 is YFSETQ. This CDR3 has 13 amino acids. The CDR3 DNA follows: TGCGCCAGCAGCCCCGGGAAGAACACTGAAGCTTTCTTT. The encoded protein is CASSPGKNTEAFF.

CDR3 nucleotides: TGTGCCAGCAGCTTGACCGGGACGGAAAATTCACCCCTCCACTTT. Residues: CASSLTGTENSPLHF. The rearrangement joins TRBV7-2 to TRBJ1-6; possibly TRBD1 for D (5 bases). Trimming took off 3 bases at V and 7 bases at J, with 13 bases between the two ends. The CDR3 consists of 15 residues. Looked up from germline, CDR1 is SGHTA and CDR2 is FQGNSA.

The genes are TRBV6-5 and TRBJ1-2, with D possibly being TRBD1 (5 bases). V lost 2 bases, J lost 5 bases, and 12 bases lay in between. From germline, CDR1 is MNHEY and CDR2 SVGAGI. This CDR3 contains 14 residues. The CDR3 loop reads CASSYDSHLYGYTF. The CDR3 DNA sequence: TGTGCCAGCAGTTACGACAGCCACCTTTATGGCTACACCTTC.

The table lists this clone with a few counts. This rearrangement joins TRBV7-2 to TRBJ2-2, with no clear D. V lost 1 base, J lost 0 bases, and 9 bases lay in between. Germline V lookup: CDR1 SGHTA, CDR2 FQGNSA. The CDR3 is 16 residues long. The DNA of the CDR3 is TGTGCCAGCAGCTTAGGTGTCAGCTCGAACACCGGGGAGCTGTTTTTT. Residues: CASSLGVSSNTGELFF.

This clone was observed once. V usage is TRBV5-1 and J usage is TRBJ1-1, with D tentatively TRBD1 (6 bases). The CDR3 covers 13 residues. CDR1 is SGHRS and CDR2 is YFSETQ in the germline V gene. Trimming stripped 1 base from V and 3 bases from J, with 7 bases between. The CDR3 protein is CASSLKGDTEAFF. The DNA of the CDR3 is TGCGCCAGCAGCTTGAAGGGGGACACTGAAGCTTTCTTT.

The chain carries TRBV19 and TRBJ1-1; 7 bases map to TRBD1. The CDR3 runs to 14 residues. Looked up from germline, CDR1 is LNHDA and CDR2 is SQIVND (reference sequence). V lost 8 bases and J lost 2; bases outside the gene matches: 8. The CDR3 loop reads CASDPGQPNTEAFF. The CDR3 nucleotides read TGTGCCAGTGATCCGGGACAGCCCAACACTGAAGCTTTCTTT.

The chain recombines TRBV18 with TRBJ1-1; 8 positions agree with TRBD1. The CDR3 sequence is 14 residues long. Germline-derived CDR1 and CDR2 are KGHSH and LQKENI. The V and J ends lost 10 bases and 6 bases, in that order; junction bases with no gene match: 13. The CDR3 loop reads CANTPGQGNPEAFF. The CDR3 bases are TGTGCCAACACCCCCGGACAGGGCAACCCTGAAGCTTTCTTT.

This clone was recorded only once. J is TRBJ2-3 and V is TRBV7-3; 9 bases agree with TRBD1. In germline, CDR1 is SGHTA, CDR2 FQGTGA. The CDR3 is made up of 14 amino acids. V was pared by 5 bases and J by 6 bases, with 6 bases of the junction left unmatched. CDR3 sequence reads: CASSHRGLGDTQYF. The CDR3 DNA reads TGTGCCAGCAGCCACAGGGGGCTGGGTGATACGCAGTATTTT.